This T cell receptor beta chain was sequenced for a study of cytomegalovirus exposure and HLA in healthy donors. V was shortened by 0 bases and J by 5 bases, with 16 bases between the two germline ends. This CDR3 spans 16 amino acids. The germline V gene encodes CDR1 MNHEY and CDR2 SVGAGI. This table comes from immunoSEQ multiplex PCR, and its TCRdb copy is limited to in-frame clones, with some not included. Here the sample spans 150,000 to 200,000 clones, around four fifths being singletons. The sequenced material came from PBMCs. The chain carries TRBV6-5 and TRBJ1-1, with D perhaps matching TRBD1 (5 bases). The receptor comes from a man aged 25 to 45 in good health and CMV-seropositive. The CDR3: CASSYSPLFRVTEAFF. The CDR3 region has the DNA TGTGCCAGCAGTTACTCCCCTTTGTTCAGGGTAACTGAAGCTTTCTTT.